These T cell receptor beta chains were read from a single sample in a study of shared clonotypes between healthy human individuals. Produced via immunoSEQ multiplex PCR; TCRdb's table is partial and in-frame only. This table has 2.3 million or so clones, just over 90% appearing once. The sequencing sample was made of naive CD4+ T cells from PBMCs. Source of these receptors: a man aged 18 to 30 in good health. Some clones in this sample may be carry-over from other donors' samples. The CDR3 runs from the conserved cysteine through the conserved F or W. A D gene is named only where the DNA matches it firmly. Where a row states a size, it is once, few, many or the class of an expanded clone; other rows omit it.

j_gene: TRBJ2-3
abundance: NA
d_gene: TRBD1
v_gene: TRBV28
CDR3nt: TGTGCCAGCAGTCTCGCAGGGACAGGGGGCTATGATACGCAGTATTTT
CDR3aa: CASSLAGTGGYDTQYF

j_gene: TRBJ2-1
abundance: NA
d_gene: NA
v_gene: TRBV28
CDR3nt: TGTGCCAGCAGTGGGGCAGGGAGCAATGAGCAGTTCTTC
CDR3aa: CASSGAGSNEQFF

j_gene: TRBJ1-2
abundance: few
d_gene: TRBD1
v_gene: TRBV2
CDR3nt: TGTGCCAGCAGTATGGACAGGGAATCTGGCTACACCTTC
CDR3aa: CASSMDRESGYTF

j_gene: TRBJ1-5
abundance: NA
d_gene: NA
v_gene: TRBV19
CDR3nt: TGTGCCAGTAGTGCAGACAGAACAAGCCCTGGCAATCAGCCCCAGCATTTT
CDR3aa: CASSADRTSPGNQPQHF

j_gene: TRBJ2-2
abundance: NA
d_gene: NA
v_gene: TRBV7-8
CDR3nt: TGTGCCAGCAGCTTATTATCTCAGGGGACCGGGGAGCTGTTTTTT
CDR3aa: CASSLLSQGTGELFF

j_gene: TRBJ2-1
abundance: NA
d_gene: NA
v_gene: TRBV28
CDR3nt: TGTGCCAGCAGTTTAACAGGCGCCTACAATGAGCAGTTCTTC
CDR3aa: CASSLTGAYNEQFF

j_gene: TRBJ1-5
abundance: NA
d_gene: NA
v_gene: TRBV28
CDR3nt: TGTGCCAGCAGTGGGGGACCGACAAATCAGCCCCAGCATTTT
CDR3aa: CASSGGPTNQPQHF

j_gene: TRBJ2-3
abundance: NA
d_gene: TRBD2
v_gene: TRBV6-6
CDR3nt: TGTGCCAGCCGACTAGCGGGAGGGCCGAGCACAGATACGCAGTATTTT
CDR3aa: CASRLAGGPSTDTQYF

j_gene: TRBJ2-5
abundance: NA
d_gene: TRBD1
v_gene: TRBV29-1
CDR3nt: TGCAGCGTTGAGGACCCACAACAGGGGGCAGGAGAGACCCAGTACTTC
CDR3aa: CSVEDPQQGAGETQYF

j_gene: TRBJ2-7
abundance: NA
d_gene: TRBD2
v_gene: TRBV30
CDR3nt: TGTGCCTGGAGCGGGACTAGCGGGAGTGTCGAGCAGTACTTC
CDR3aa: CAWSGTSGSVEQYF

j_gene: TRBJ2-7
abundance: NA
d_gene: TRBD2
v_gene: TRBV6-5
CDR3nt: TGTGCCAGCAGACCTAGCGGGAGGGATTACGAGCAGTACTTC
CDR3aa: CASRPSGRDYEQYF

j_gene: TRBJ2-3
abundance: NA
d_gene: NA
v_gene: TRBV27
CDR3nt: TGTGCCAGCAGTTTAATTGGGGGTGGTTATTATGAGTATTTT
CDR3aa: CASSLIGGGYYEYF

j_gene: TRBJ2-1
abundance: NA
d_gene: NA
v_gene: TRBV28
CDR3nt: TGTGCCAGCAGTTTGACGGATGAGCAGTTCTTC
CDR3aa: CASSLTDEQFF

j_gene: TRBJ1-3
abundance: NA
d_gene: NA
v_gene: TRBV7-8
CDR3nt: TGTGCCAGCAGCTTGCAGGGGATCGCGGCTGGAAACACCATATATTTT
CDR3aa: CASSLQGIAAGNTIYF

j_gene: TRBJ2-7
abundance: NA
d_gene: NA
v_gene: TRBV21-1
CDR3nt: TGTGCCAGCAGCAAAAAGTCGTTGGCGCGGGAGGGCCCACCGACCTACGAGCAGTACTTC
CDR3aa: CASSKKSLAREGPPTYEQYF

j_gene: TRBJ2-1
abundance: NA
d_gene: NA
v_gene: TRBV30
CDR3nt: TGTGCCTGGAGTGTCCGGGGGACTGAGCAGTTCTTC
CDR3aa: CAWSVRGTEQFF

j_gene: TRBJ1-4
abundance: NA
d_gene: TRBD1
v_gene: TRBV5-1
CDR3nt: TGCGCCAGCAGCCGAGGGACAGGGCTTAATGAAAAACTGTTTTTT
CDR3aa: CASSRGTGLNEKLFF

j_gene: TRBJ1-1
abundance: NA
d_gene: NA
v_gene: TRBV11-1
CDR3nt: TGTGCCAGCAGCTCCGATAGAAGTGGCGCTGAAGCTTTCTTT
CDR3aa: CASSSDRSGAEAFF

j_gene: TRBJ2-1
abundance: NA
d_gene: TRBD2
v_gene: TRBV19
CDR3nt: TGTGCCAGTAGTATCGGCGGGGCGGGAGGGTCCAATGAGCAGTTCTTC
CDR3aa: CASSIGGAGGSNEQFF

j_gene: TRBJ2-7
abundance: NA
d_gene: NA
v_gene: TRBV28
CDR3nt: TGTGCCAGCAGTTTCGGAGGACAGCCGATCTACGAGCAGTACTTC
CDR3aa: CASSFGGQPIYEQYF

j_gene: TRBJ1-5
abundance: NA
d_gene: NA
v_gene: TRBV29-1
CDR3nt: TGCAGCGTCGGTCAGCCTAATCAGCCCCAGCATTTT
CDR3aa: CSVGQPNQPQHF

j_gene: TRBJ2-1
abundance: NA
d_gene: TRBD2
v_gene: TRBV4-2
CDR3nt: TGTGCCAGCAGCCGCGCCGGGACTAGCGGGAGTAGTGAGCAGTTCTTC
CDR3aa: CASSRAGTSGSSEQFF

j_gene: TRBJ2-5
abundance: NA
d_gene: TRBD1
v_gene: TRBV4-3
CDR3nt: TGCGCCAGCAGCCCCCTGAGGGGGCAGGGGACCCAGTACTTC
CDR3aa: CASSPLRGQGTQYF

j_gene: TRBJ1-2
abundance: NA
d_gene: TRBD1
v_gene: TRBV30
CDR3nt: TGTGCCTGCGACAGGGGGCGGGGAGGCTACACCTTC
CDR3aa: CACDRGRGGYTF

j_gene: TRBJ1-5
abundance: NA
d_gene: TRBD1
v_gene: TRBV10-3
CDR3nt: TGTGCCATCAGTGAGCGGGACAGCCAGCCCCAGCATTTT
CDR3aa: CAISERDSQPQHF

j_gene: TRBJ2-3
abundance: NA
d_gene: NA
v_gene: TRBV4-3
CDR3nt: TGCGCCAGCAGCCAGGAGGTGGGGGATACGCAGTATTTT
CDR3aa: CASSQEVGDTQYF

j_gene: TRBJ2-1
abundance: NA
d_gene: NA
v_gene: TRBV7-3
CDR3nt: TGTGCCAGCAGCTTAACGGGGGATAATACTAGATACAATGAGCAGTTCTTC
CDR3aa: CASSLTGDNTRYNEQFF

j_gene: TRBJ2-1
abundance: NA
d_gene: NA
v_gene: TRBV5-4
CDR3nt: TGTGCCAGCAGCTTGATGGGGGCGAGCGAGCAGTTCTTC
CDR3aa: CASSLMGASEQFF

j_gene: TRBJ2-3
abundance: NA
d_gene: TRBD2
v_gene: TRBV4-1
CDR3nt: TGCGCCAGCAGCCGACGGACTAGCGGGAGGACAGATACGCAGTATTTT
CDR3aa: CASSRRTSGRTDTQYF

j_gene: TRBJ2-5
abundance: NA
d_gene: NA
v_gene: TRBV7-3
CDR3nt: TGTGCCAGCAGTCTAGCCAAAGCAGACCAAGAGACCCAGTACTTC
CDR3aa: CASSLAKADQETQYF

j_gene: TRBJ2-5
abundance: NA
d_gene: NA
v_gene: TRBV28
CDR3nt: TGTGCCAGCAGTCAGGGAGGTCAAGAGACCCAGTACTTC
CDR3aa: CASSQGGQETQYF

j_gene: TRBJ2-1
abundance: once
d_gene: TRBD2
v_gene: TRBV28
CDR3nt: TGTGCCAGCAGTTTACCGGGACTAGCGGGAGGCAATGAGCAGTTCTTC
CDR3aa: CASSLPGLAGGNEQFF

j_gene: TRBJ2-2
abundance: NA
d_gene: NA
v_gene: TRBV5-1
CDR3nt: TGCGCCAGCAGTCTTAGGGCCCCTAGTTCCGGGGAGCTGTTTTTT
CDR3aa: CASSLRAPSSGELFF

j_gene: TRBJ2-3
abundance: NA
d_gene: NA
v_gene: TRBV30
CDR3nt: TGTGCCTGGAGCCGACTGACAGATACGCAGTATTTT
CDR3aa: CAWSRLTDTQYF

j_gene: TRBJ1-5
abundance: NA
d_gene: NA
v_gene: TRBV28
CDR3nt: TGTGCCAGCAGTGTAGGGGGTTCTAGCAATCAGCCCCAGCATTTT
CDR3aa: CASSVGGSSNQPQHF

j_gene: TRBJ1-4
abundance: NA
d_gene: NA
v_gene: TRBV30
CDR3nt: TGTGCCTGGAGCCTCCCCCTTGGGACTCCGGAAAAACTGTTTTTT
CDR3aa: CAWSLPLGTPEKLFF

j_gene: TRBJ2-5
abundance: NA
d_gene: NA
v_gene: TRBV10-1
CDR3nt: TGCGCCAGCAGCCGTCCCGGCATCGCGGGGGAGACCCAGTACTTC
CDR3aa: CASSRPGIAGETQYF

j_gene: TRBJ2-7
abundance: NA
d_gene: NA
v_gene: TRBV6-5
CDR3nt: TGTGCCAGCAGTTACTCGACCGCATTCTCCTACGAGCAGTACTTC
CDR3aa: CASSYSTAFSYEQYF

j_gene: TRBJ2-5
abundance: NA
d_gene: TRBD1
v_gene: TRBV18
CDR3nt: TGTGCCAGCTCCTCGGACAGGGCGGAGACCCAGTACTTC
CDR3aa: CASSSDRAETQYF

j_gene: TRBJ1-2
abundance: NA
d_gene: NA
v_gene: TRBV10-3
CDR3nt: TGTGCCATCAGTGTCGGAGGGAGTGACTATGGCTACACCTTC
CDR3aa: CAISVGGSDYGYTF

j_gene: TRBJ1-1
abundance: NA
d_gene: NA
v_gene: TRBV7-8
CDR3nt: TGTGCCAGCAGCCAACAGGGAAACACTGAAGCTTTCTTT
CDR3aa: CASSQQGNTEAFF

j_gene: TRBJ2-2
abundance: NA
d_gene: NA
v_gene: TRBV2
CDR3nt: TGTGCCAGCAGTGTGCAGGGGATAACAAACGCCGGGGAGCTGTTTTTT
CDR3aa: CASSVQGITNAGELFF

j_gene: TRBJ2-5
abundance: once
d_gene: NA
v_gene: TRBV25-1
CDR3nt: TGTGCCAGCAGTGAATATGACAGCCAAGAGACCCAGTACTTC
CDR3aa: CASSEYDSQETQYF

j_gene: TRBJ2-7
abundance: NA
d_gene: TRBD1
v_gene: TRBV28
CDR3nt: TGTGCGGTCCGGGACAGGGGTTACGAGCAGTACTTC
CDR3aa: CAVRDRGYEQYF

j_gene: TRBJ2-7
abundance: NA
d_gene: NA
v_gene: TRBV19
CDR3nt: TGTGCCAGTAGTATGAGTGGACTGTCCTACGAGCAGTACTTC
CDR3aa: CASSMSGLSYEQYF

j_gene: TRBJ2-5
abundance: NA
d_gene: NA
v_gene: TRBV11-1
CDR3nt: TGTGCCAGCAGCCCCCGGGTGTACCAAGAGACCCAGTACTTC
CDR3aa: CASSPRVYQETQYF

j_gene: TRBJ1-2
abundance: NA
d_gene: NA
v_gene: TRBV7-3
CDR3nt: TGTGCCAGCAGCTTACTTAGGGTACTAGGGGGCTACACCTTC
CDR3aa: CASSLLRVLGGYTF

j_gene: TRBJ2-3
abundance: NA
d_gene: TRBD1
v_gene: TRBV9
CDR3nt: TGTGCCAGCAGCACTTCGACAGGGGGCGCGGCAGATACGCAGTATTTT
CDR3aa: CASSTSTGGAADTQYF

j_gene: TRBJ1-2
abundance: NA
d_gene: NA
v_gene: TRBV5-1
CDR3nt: TGCGCCAGTTCGCAGGGATACTATGGCTACACCTTC
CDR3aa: CASSQGYYGYTF

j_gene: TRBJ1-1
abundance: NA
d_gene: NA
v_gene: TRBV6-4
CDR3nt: TGTGCCAGCAGTGTCACTTACGAAGGGTCTGAAGCTTTCTTT
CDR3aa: CASSVTYEGSEAFF

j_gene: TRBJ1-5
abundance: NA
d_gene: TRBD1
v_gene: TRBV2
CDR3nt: TGTGCCAGCAGTCGACAGGGGATCCATCAGCCCCAGCATTTT
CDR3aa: CASSRQGIHQPQHF

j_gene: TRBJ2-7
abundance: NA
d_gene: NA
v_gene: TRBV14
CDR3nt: TGTGCCAGCAGTCCAGTAGGACAAACCCCCTCCTACGAGCAGTACTTC
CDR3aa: CASSPVGQTPSYEQYF

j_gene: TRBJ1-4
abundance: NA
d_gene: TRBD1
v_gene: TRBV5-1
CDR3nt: TGCGCCAGCAGCAAACAGGGGGCCCCTACTAATGAAAAACTGTTTTTT
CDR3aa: CASSKQGAPTNEKLFF

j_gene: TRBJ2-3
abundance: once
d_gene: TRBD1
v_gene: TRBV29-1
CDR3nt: TGCAGCGTGCCGGGACAGATCACAGATACGCAGTATTTT
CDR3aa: CSVPGQITDTQYF

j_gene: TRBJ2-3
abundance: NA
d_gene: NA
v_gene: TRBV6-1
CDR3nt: TGTGCCAGCAGTGAAGGACAGTTCACAGATACGCAGTATTTT
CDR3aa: CASSEGQFTDTQYF

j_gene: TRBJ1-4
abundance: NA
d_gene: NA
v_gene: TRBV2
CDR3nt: TGTGCCAGCACCCCATGGTCGGAGGCGGAACTGTTTTTT
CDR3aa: CASTPWSEAELFF

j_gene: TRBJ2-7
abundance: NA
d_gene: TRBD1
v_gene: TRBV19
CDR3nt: TGTGCCAGTAGTACCCCGACAGGGGCCTCCTACGAGCAGTACTTC
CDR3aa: CASSTPTGASYEQYF

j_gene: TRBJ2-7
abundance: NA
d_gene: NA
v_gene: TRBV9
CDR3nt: TGTGCCAGCAGCGTTTCCGGGACGGACTTTTACGAGCAGTACTTC
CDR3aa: CASSVSGTDFYEQYF

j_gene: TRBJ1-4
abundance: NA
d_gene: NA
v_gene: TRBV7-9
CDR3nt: TGTGCCAGCAGCTTGACGGACCGGCTTTGGGAAAAACTGTTTTTT
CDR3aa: CASSLTDRLWEKLFF

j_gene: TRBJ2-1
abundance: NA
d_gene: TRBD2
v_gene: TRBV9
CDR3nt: TGTGCCAGCAGCGGGACAGGGACTAGCGGTTACAATGAGCAGTTCTTC
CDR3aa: CASSGTGTSGYNEQFF